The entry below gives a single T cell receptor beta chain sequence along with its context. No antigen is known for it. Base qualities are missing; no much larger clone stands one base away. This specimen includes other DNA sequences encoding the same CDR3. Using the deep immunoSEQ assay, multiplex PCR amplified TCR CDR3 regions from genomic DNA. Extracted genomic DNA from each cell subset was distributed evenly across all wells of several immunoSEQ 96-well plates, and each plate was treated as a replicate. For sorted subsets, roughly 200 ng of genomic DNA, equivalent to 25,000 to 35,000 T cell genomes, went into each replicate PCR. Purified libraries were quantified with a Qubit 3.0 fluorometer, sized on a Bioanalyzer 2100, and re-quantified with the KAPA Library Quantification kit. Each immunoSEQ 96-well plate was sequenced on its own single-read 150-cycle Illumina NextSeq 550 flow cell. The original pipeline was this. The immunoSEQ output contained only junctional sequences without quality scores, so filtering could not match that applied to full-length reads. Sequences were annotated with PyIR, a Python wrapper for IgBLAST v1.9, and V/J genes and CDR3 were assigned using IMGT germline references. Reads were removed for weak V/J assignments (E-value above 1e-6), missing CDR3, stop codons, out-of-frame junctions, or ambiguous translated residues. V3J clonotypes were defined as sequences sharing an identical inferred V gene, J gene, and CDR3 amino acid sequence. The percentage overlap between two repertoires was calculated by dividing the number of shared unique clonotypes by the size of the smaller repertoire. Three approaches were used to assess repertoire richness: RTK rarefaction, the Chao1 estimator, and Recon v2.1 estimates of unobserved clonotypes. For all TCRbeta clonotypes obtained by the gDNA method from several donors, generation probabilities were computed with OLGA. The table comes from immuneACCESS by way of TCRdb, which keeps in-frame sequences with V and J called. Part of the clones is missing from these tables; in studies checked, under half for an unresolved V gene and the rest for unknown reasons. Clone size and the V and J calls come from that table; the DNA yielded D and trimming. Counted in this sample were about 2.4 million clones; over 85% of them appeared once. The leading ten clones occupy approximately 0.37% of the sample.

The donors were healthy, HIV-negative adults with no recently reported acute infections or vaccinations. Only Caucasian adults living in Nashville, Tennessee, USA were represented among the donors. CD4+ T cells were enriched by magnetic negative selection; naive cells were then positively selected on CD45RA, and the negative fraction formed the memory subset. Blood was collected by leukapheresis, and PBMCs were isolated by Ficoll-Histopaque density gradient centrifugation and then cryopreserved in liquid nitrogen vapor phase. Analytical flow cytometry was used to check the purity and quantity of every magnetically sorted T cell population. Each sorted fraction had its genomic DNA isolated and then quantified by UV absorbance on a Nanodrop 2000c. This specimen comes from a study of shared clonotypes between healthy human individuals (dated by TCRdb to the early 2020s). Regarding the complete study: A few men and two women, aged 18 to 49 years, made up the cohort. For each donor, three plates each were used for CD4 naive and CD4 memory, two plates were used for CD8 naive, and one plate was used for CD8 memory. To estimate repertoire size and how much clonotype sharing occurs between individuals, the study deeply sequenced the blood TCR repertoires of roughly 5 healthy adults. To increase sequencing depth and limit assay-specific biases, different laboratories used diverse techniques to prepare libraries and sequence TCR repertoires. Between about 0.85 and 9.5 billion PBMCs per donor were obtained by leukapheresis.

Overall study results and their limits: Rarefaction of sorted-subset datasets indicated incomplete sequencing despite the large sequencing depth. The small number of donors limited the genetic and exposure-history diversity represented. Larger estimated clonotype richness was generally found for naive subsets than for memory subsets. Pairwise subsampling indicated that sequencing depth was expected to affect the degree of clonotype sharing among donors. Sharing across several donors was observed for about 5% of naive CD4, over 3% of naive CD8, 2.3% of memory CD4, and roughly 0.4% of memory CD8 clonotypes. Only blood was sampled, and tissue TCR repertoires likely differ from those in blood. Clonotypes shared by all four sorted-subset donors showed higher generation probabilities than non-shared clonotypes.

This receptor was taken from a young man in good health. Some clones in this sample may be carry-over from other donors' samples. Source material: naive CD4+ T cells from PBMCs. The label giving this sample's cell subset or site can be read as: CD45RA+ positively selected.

The CDR3 region: CASSLLGNTEAFF. In nucleotide form, the sequence is TGTGCCAGCAGTTTATTGGGGAACACTGAAGCTTTCTTT. This chain is built from TRBV27 and TRBJ1-1; too little of a D gene remains to name it. The CDR3 has 13 amino acids, counting the end cysteine and phenylalanine. This entry keeps only the CDR3 DNA: 39 bases, framed from base 1. V sheds 1 base and J sheds 1 base, leaving 4 bases between their ends. Taken from the germline V gene (reference sequence), the CDR1 and CDR2 loops are MNHEY and SMNVEV.